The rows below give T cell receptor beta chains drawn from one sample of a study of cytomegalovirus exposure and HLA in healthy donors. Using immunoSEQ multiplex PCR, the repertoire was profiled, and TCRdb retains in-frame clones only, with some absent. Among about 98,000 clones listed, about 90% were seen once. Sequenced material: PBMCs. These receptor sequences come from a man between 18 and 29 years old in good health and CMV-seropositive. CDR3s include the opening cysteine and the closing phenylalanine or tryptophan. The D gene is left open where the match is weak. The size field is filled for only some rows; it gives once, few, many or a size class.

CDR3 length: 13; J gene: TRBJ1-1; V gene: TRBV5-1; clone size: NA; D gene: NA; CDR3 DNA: TGCGCCAGCAGAGAGGTAATAAACACTGAAGCTTTCTTT; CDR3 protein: CASREVINTEAFF
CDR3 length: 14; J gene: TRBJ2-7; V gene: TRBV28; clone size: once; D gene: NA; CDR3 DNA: TGTGCCAGCAGTTTAAGCGGCGGGTCCTACGAGCAGTACTTC; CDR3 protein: CASSLSGGSYEQYF
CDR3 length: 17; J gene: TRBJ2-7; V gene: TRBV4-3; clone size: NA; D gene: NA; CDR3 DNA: TGCGCCAGCAGCCAAGATGTCGGCCTAGCGAGAACCTACGAGCAGTACTTC; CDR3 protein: CASSQDVGLARTYEQYF
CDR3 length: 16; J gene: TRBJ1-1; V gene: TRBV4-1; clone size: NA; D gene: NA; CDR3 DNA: TGCGCCAGCAGCCACAGAAAGGAGGGTTTGAACACTGAAGCTTTCTTT; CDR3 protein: CASSHRKEGLNTEAFF
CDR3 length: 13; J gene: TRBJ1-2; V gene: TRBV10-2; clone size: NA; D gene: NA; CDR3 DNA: TGCGCCAGCAGTGAGACGGGGAGAGAGGGCTACACCTTC; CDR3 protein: CASSETGREGYTF
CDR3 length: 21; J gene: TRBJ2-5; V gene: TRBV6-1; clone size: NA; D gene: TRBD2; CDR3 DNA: TGTGCCAGCAGTGAATCCCGGGGGGTCTGGCTAGCGGACTCCCGGCTGGAGACCCAGTACTTC; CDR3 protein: CASSESRGVWLADSRLETQYF
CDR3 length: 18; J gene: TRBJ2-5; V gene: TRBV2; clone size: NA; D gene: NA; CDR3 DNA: TGTGCCAGCAGTGCAGTGATTCCGGCGGGCATGCCGGGGGAGACCCAGTACTTC; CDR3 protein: CASSAVIPAGMPGETQYF
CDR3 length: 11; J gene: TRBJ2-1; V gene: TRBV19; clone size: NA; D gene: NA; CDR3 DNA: TGTGCCAGTAGTATGGGCCTTGAGCAGTTCTTC; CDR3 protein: CASSMGLEQFF
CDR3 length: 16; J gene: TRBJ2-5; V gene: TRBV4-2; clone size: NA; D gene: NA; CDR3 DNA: TGTGCCAGCAGCCGGTTGGGCGGGCGCCTGCAAGAGACCCAGTACTTC; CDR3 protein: CASSRLGGRLQETQYF
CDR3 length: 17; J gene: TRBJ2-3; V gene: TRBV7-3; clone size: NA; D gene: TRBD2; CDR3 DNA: TGTGCCAGCAGCTTATCGCGGACTAGTGAGGACACAGATACGCAGTATTTT; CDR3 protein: CASSLSRTSEDTDTQYF
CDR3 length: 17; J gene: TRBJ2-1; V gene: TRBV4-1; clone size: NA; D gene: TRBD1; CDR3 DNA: TGCGCCAGCAGCCAAGATCCGGGACAGAGCTCCTACAATGAGCAGTTCTTC; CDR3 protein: CASSQDPGQSSYNEQFF
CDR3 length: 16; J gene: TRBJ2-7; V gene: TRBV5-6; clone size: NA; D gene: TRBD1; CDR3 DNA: TGTGCCAGCAGCTTGGTGGGGGACAGGGGCCCCTACGAGCAGTACTTC; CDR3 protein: CASSLVGDRGPYEQYF
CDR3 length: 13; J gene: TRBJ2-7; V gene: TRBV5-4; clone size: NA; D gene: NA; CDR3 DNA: TGTGCCAGCAGCTTGCAGGGAACCTACGAGCAGTACTTC; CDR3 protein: CASSLQGTYEQYF
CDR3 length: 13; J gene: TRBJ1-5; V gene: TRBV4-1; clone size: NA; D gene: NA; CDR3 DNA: TGCGCCAGCAGCCAAGATCAGGGTCAGCCCCAGCATTTT; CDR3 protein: CASSQDQGQPQHF
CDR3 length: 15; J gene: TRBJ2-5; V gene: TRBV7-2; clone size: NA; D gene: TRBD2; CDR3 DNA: TGTGCCAGCAGCTTAGAGGCGGGAGGGCAAGAGACCCAGTACTTC; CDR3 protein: CASSLEAGGQETQYF
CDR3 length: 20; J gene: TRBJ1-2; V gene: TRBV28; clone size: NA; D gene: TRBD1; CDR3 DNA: TGTGCCAGCAGTTTGTTATATGATGGGACAGGGTTTGTATCCAACTATGGCTACACCTTC; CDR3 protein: CASSLLYDGTGFVSNYGYTF
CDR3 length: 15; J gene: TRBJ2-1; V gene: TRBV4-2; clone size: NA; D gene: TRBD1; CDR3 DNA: TGTGCCAGCAGCCAAGATTTGAGGGGGCGGAATGAGCAGTTCTTC; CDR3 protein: CASSQDLRGRNEQFF